This TCR beta chain comes out of a study of cytomegalovirus exposure and HLA in healthy donors. Study results and limitations: The study carried out a later analysis of TCR beta sequences. It associated around 17,000 of them with specific HLA alleles at a false discovery rate of 0.05.

With 60 Vbeta and 13 Jbeta primers, the PCR was carried out. Method: immunoSEQ multiplex PCR; TCRdb's copy keeps in-frame clones and lacks some. The table shows roughly 100,000 clones, with around 76% occurring only once. Worth noting for this clone: The target antigen is unknown.

CDR1 SGHAT and CDR2 FQNNGV come from the germline V gene. The CDR3 spans 14 residues. V lost 5 bases to trimming and J lost 3 bases; unmatched junction nucleotides: 4. The sample consisted of PBMCs. The source is a man in his forties in good health and CMV-seropositive. The chain joins TRBV11-2 to TRBJ2-5; 9 bases match TRBD2. The CDR3 nucleotides are TGTGCCAGCAGCGCGACTAGCGGAGAAGAGACCCAGTACTTC. Its protein product is CASSATSGEETQYF.